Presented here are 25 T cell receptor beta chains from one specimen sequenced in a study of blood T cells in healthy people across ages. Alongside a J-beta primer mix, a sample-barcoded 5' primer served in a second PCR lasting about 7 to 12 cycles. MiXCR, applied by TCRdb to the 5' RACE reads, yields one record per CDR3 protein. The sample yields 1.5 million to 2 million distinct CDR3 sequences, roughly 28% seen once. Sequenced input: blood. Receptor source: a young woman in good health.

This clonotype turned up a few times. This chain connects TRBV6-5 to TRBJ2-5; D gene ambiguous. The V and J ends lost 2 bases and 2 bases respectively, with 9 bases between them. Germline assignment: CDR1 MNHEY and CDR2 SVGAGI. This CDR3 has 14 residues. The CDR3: CASSYLQSQETQYF. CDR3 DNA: TGTGCCAGCAGTTACCTGCAGTCACAAGAGACCCAGTACTTC.

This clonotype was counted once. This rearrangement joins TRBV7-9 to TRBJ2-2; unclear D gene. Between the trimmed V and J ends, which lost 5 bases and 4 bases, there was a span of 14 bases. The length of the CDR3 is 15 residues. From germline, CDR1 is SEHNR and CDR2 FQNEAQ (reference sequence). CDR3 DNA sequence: TGTGCCAGCAGCCCCCTAGAAACGGCCACCGGGGAGCTGTTTTTT. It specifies CASSPLETATGELFF. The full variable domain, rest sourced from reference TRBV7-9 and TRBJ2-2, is DTGVSQNPRHKITKRGQNVTFRCDPISEHNRLYWYRQTLGQGPEFLTYFQNEAQLEKSRLLSDRFSAERPKGSFSTLEIQRTEQGDSAMYLCASSPLETATGELFFGEGSRLTVL.

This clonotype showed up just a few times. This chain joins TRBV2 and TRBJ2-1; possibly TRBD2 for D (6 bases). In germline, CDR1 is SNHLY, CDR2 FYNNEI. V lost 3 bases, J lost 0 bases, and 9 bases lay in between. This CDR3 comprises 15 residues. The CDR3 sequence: CASSEEGTSYNEQFF. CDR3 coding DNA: TGTGCCAGCAGTGAGGAGGGTACCTCCTACAATGAGCAGTTCTTC.

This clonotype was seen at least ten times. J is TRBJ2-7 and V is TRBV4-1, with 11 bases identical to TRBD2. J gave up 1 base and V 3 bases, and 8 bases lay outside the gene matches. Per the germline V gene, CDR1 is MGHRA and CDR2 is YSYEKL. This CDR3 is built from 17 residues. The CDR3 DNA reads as TGCGCCAGCAGCCATGATACCGGGACTAGCGGATCCTACGAGCAGTACTTC. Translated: CASSHDTGTSGSYEQYF.

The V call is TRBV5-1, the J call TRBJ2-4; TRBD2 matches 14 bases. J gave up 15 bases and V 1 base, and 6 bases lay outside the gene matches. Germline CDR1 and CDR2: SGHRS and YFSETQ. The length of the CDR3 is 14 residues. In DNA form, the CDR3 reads TGCGCCAGCAGCTTGTGGACTAGCGGGGGGCCGACGTACTTC. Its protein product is CASSLWTSGGPTYF.

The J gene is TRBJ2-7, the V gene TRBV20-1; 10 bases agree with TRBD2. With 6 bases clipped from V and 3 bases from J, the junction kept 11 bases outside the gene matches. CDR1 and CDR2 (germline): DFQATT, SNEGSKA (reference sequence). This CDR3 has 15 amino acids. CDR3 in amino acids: CSARPAGLASYEQYF. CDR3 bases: TGCAGTGCACGGCCTGCGGGACTAGCGAGCTACGAGCAGTACTTC.

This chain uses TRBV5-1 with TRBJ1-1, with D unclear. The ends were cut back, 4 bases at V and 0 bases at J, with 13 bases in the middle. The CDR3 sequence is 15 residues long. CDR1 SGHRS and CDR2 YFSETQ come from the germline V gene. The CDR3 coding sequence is TGCGCCAGCAGCCTCGCCCCACATCTGAACACTGAAGCTTTCTTT. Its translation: CASSLAPHLNTEAFF.

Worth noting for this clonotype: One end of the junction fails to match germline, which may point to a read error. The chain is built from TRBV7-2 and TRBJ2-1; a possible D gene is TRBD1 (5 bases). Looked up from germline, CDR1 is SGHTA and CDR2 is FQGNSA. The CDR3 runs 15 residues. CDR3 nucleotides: TGTGCCAACAGCTTAGGGGCGCGCTCCTACAATGAGCAGTTCTTC. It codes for CANSLGARSYNEQFF.

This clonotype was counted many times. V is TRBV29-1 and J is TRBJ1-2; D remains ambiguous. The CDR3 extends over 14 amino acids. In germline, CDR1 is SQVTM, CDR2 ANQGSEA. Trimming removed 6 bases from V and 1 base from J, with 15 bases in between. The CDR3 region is CSVYKGGGNYGYTF. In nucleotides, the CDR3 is TGCAGCGTATACAAGGGTGGTGGTAACTATGGCTACACCTTC.

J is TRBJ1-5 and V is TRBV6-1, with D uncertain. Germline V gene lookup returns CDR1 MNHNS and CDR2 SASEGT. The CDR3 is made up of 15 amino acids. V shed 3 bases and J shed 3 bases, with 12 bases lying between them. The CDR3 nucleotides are TGTGCCAGCAGTGATGGTAGGCCAAACAATCAGCCCCAGCATTTT. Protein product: CASSDGRPNNQPQHF.

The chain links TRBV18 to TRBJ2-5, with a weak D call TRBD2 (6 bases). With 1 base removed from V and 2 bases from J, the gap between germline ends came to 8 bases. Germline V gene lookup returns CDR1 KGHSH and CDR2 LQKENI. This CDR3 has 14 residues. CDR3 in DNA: TGTGCCAGCTCACCACTCCGGGAGCAAGAGACCCAGTACTTC. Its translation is CASSPLREQETQYF.

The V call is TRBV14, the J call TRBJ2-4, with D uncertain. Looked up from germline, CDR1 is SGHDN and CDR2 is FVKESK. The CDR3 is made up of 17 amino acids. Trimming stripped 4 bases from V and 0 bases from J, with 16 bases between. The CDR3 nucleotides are TGTGCCAGCAGCCGCCGAACCCGAGGTGTAGCCAAAAACATTCAGTACTTC. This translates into CASSRRTRGVAKNIQYF.

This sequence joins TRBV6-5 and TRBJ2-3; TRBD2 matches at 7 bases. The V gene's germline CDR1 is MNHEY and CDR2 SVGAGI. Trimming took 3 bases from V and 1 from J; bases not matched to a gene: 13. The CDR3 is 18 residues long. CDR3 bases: TGTGCCAGCAGTTATAGGTCGGGAGGTTGGGGTCGCACAGATACGCAGTATTTT. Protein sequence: CASSYRSGGWGRTDTQYF.

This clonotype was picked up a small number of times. The CDR3 reads CASSWTDSEQYF. The CDR3 region has the DNA TGCGCCAGCAGCTGGACCGACTCAGAGCAGTACTTC. The rearrangement joins TRBV5-1 to TRBJ2-4, with D unresolved. Germline V gene data show CDR1 as SGHRS and CDR2 as YFSETQ. This CDR3 comprises 12 residues. Trimming left V 3 bases short and J 13 bases short, with 14 bases between.

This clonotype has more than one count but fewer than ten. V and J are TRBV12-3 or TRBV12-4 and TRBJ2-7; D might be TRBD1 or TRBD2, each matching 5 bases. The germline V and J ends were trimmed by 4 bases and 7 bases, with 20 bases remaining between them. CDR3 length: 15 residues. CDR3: CASSSTGARRLEQYF. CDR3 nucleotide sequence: TGTGCCAGCAGTTCGACCGGGGCCCGGAGATTAGAGCAGTACTTC.

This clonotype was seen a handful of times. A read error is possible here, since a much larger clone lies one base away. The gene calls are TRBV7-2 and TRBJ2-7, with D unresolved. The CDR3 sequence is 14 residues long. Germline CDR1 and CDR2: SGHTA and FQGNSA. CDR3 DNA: TGTGCCGGCAGCTTAGTCCTCAGAAACTACGAGCAGTACTTC. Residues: CAGSLVLRNYEQYF. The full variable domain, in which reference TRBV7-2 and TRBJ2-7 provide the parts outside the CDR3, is GAGVSQSPSNKVTEKGKDVELRCDPISGHTALYWYRQSLGQGLEFLIYFQGNSAPDKSGLPSDRFSAERTGGSVSTLTIQRTQQEDSAVYLCAGSLVLRNYEQYFGPGTRLTVT.

For the CDR3, the DNA is TGTGCCAGCAGCCCGTGGACAGGGTTGGGGGCCACAGATACGCAGTATTTT. Its translation is CASSPWTGLGATDTQYF. This sequence joins TRBV7-2 and TRBJ2-3; 8 bases fit TRBD1. With V trimmed by 5 bases and J by 2 bases, 12 bases remained unmatched. Germline V lookup: CDR1 SGHTA, CDR2 FQGNSA. CDR3 size: 17 residues.

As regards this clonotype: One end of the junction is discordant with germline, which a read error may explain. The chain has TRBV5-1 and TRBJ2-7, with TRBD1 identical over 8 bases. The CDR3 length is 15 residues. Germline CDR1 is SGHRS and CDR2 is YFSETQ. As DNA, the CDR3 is TGCGTCAGCAGCTTGCACTACAAAACAGGGGGCGAGCAGTACTTC. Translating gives CVSSLHYKTGGEQYF.

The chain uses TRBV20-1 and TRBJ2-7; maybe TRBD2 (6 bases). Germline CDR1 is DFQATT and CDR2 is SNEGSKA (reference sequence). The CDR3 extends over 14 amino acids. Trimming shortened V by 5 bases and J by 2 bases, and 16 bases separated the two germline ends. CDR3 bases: TGCAGTGCTTACCCCAGAGGGGAGGCCTACGAGCAGTACTTC. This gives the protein CSAYPRGEAYEQYF.

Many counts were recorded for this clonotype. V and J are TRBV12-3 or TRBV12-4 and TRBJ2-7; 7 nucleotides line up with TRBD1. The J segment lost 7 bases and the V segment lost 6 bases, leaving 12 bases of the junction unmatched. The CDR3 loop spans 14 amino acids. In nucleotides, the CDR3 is TGTGCCAGCAGCGCGACAGGGTCCACGAGGGAGCAGTACTTC. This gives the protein CASSATGSTREQYF.

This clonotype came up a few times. CDR3 sequence reads: CSAGVAGPTTDTQYF. For the CDR3, the DNA is TGCAGTGCCGGAGTAGCGGGTCCGACGACAGATACGCAGTATTTT. The V and J genes are TRBV20-1 and TRBJ2-3; 7 bases are a match to TRBD2. V was clipped by 6 bases and J by 3 bases; unmatched bases: 12. This CDR3 comprises 15 residues. Germline values: CDR1 DFQATT, CDR2 SNEGSKA (reference sequence).

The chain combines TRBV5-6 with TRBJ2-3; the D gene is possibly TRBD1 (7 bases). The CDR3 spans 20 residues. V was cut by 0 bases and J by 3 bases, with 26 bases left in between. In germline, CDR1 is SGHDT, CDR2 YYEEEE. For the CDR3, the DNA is TGTGCCAGCAGCTTGGGGCGGGACAGAACCCCTTTCCGTTGGACAGATACGCAGTATTTT. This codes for CASSLGRDRTPFRWTDTQYF.

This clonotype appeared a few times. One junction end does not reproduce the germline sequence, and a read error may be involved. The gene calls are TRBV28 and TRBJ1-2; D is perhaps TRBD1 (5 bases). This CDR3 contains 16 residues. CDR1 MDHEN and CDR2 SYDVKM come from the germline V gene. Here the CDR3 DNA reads TGTGCCAGCAGCGATTATTATGGGGCCAGACTCGATGGTTACACCTTC. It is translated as CASSDYYGARLDGYTF.

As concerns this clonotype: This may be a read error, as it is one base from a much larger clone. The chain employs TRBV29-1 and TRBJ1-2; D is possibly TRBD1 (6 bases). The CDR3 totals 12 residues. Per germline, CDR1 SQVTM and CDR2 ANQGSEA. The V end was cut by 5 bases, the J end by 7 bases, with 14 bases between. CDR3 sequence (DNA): TGCAGCGTTCAAACAGGGTGGGGTGGCTACACCTTC. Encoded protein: CSVQTGWGGYTF.

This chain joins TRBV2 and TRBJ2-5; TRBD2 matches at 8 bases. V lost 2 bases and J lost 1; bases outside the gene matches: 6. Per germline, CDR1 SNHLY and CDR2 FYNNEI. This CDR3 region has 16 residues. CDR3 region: CASSEWELAVQETQYF. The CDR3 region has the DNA TGTGCCAGCAGTGAATGGGAACTAGCGGTCCAAGAGACCCAGTACTTC. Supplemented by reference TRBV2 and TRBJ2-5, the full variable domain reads EPEVTQTPSHQVTQMGQEVILRCVPISNHLYFYWYRQILGQKVEFLVSFYNNEISEKSEIFDDQFSVERPDGSNFTLKIRSTKLEDSAMYFCASSEWELAVQETQYFGPGTRLLVL.